These 2 T cell receptor beta chains were sequenced from one sample in a study of Graves' ophthalmopathy and Graves' hyperthyroidism. From RNA, the CDR3 regions of TCR beta chains were amplified and sequenced. Following a first-round RT-PCR that used HTBI primers, a second-round multiplex PCR was carried out. TCRdb re-called the multiplex PCR reads through MiXCR, storing one row per CDR3 protein. The table shows about 600,000 distinct CDR3 sequences, with under 45% occurring only once. Sequences were obtained from peripheral blood or thyroid tissue (not recorded which). Source of these receptors: an adult man with Graves' hyperthyroidism.

This chain connects TRBV12-3 or TRBV12-4 to TRBJ2-5; TRBD2 aligns across 9 bases. V shed 6 bases, J shed 5 bases, and the junction held 13 bases outside the gene matches. The CDR3 has 16 amino acids. Written as DNA, the CDR3 is TGTGCCAGCAGGGACCATGCCGGGACTAGCTTGGAGACCCAGTACTTC. It encodes CASRDHAGTSLETQYF.

The chain uses TRBV7-9 and TRBJ1-1; 7 bases are a match to TRBD1. Looked up from germline, CDR1 is SEHNR and CDR2 is FQNEAQ (reference sequence). This CDR3 region has 15 residues. V shed 3 bases and J 4 bases; nucleotides not matched to a gene: 8. The CDR3 sequence is CASSLTGIGRTEAFF. The CDR3 DNA sequence: TGTGCCAGCAGCTTGACAGGGATTGGACGCACTGAAGCTTTCTTT.